The 14 T cell receptor beta chains below were found in one sample sequenced in a study of blood T cells in healthy people across ages. Then a second PCR, running about 6 to 11 cycles, was carried out with a sample-barcoded 5' primer and a J-beta primer mix. TCRdb processed the 5' RACE reads anew with MiXCR; each CDR3 protein has one entry. The repertoire has some 900,000 distinct CDR3 sequences, roughly 48% of them found once; the top ten carry under 15%. Source material: blood. These receptors originate from a man aged 25-45 years in good health.

The sample holds a few counts of this clonotype. The V call is TRBV20-1, the J call TRBJ1-5; 9 nucleotides match TRBD1. This CDR3 has 16 amino acids. The V segment lost 6 bases and the J segment 4 bases; nucleotides outside the gene matches: 13. CDR1 is DFQATT, CDR2 SNEGSKA, per germline (reference sequence). CDR3 protein: CSAIRPDRGNNQPQHF. The DNA for the CDR3 is TGCAGTGCGATACGACCCGACAGGGGGAATAATCAGCCCCAGCATTTT.

This chain connects TRBV20-1 to TRBJ2-3, with a possible D match to TRBD2 (6 bases). Per germline, CDR1 DFQATT and CDR2 SNEGSKA (reference sequence). The CDR3 loop spans 17 amino acids. The germline V and J ends were trimmed by 2 bases and 6 bases, with 24 bases remaining between them. This CDR3 reads CSARTVLSGTPLDTQYF. DNA of the CDR3: TGCAGTGCTAGAACCGTCCTCTCCGGGACTCCCTTGGATACGCAGTATTTT.

The V gene is TRBV7-9, the J gene TRBJ1-2; the match to TRBD1 covers 8 bases. CDR3 length: 16 amino acids. The V and J ends lost 5 bases and 1 base, in that order; junction bases with no gene match: 9. Germline V lookup: CDR1 SEHNR, CDR2 FQNEAQ (reference sequence). CDR3 DNA: TGTGCCAGCAGCACAGAGTCAGGGGGCGGTAACTATGGCTACACCTTC. Encoded protein: CASSTESGGGNYGYTF.

At least ten counts were recorded for this clonotype. V is TRBV6-5 and J is TRBJ2-3; 11 positions match TRBD2. This CDR3 has 15 amino acids. Germline V gene lookup returns CDR1 MNHEY and CDR2 SVGAGI. The J segment lost 5 bases and the V segment lost 6 bases, leaving 7 bases of the junction unmatched. CDR3 amino acids: CASRPTSGGRDTQYF. As DNA, the CDR3 is TGTGCCAGCAGACCTACTAGCGGGGGAAGAGATACGCAGTATTTT.

This clonotype was detected only once. The rearrangement uses TRBV6-1 and TRBJ2-3, with a weak D call TRBD1 (5 bases). Trimming took off 2 bases at V and 6 bases at J, with 18 bases between the two ends. Germline CDR1 is MNHNS and CDR2 is SASEGT. The CDR3 runs to 16 residues. The DNA of the CDR3 is TGTGCCAGCAGTGAAAGGGGTCGGCGGCCAGGGGATACGCAGTATTTT. It encodes CASSERGRRPGDTQYF.

Comment on this clonotype: One end of the junction fails to match germline, which may point to a read error. V is TRBV4-2 and J is TRBJ1-1, with D unclear. This CDR3 region has 13 residues. CDR1 LGHNA and CDR2 YNFKEQ come from the germline V gene. The CDR3 loop is CTSSSRMNTEAFF. In DNA, the CDR3 is TGTACCAGCAGCTCGCGCATGAACACTGAAGCTTTCTTT.

The gene calls are TRBV29-1 and TRBJ1-1; D is uncertain. V gave up 0 bases and J gave up 0 bases, with 8 bases separating them. CDR1 is SQVTM, CDR2 ANQGSEA, per germline. The CDR3 consists of 14 residues. CDR3 in DNA: TGCAGCGTTGAAGAGCCAACTTTGAACACTGAAGCTTTCTTT. It yields the protein CSVEEPTLNTEAFF.

This clonotype was picked up a small number of times. The chain combines TRBV12-3 or TRBV12-4 with TRBJ2-1, with no clear D. V shed 5 bases and J shed 7 bases, with 9 bases lying between them. This CDR3 is 12 amino acids long. Written as DNA, the CDR3 is TGTGCCAGCAGTCTCCAAAAAAATGAGCAGTTCTTC. Translated, it gives CASSLQKNEQFF.

The chain has TRBV20-1 and TRBJ2-5; D is possibly TRBD1 (6 bases). The ends were cut back, 3 bases at V and 11 bases at J, with 19 bases in the middle. CDR1 and CDR2 (germline): DFQATT, SNEGSKA (reference sequence). CDR3 length equals 13 residues. CDR3 sequence reads: CSASRGNGNEQYF. The CDR3 nucleotides read TGCAGTGCTAGCAGGGGAAATGGGAATGAGCAGTACTTC.

Of note for this clonotype: A much larger clone is a single base away; this may be a read error. The V call is TRBV28, the J call TRBJ2-5; D gene ambiguous. CDR3 length equals 11 residues. Per the germline V gene, CDR1 is MDHEN and CDR2 is SYDVKM. The CDR3 sequence is CAISYRETQYF. Written as DNA, the CDR3 is TGTGCCATCAGTTATCGCGAGACCCAGTACTTC.

The chain combines TRBV4-3 with TRBJ2-1; D is uncertain. CDR3 length: 14 amino acids. Trimming stripped 4 bases from V and 10 bases from J, with 17 bases between. Germline V lookup: CDR1 LGHNA, CDR2 YSLEER. For the CDR3, the DNA is TGCGCCAGCAGCCTATACACCCTCGATGAAGAGCAGTTCTTC. Amino acids: CASSLYTLDEEQFF.

The chain couples TRBV4-1 to TRBJ2-7; maybe TRBD1 (5 bases). The DNA end is more similar to TRBJ2-5, so the J call may be wrong. The length of the CDR3 is 16 residues. The germline V gene encodes CDR1 MGHRA and CDR2 YSYEKL. CDR3 sequence (DNA): TGCGCCAGCAGCCAAGATTCGGCCAGGGCTTGGGAGACCCAGTACTTC. It specifies CASSQDSARAWETQYF.

This rearrangement joins TRBV6-1 to TRBJ2-1, with D uncertain. Germline V lookup: CDR1 MNHNS, CDR2 SASEGT. The ends were cut back, 4 bases at V and 0 bases at J, with 4 bases in the middle. The CDR3 is made up of 13 amino acids. DNA for the CDR3: TGTGCCAGCAGTGGGCACTCCTACAATGAGCAGTTCTTC. Protein sequence: CASSGHSYNEQFF.

The table lists this clonotype with a few counts. The chain is built from TRBV4-1 and TRBJ2-5, with 11 bases identical to TRBD2. CDR1 MGHRA and CDR2 YSYEKL come from the germline V gene. This CDR3 is 17 amino acids long. The V segment lost 2 bases and the J segment 3 bases; nucleotides outside the gene matches: 8. The CDR3 loop reads CASSQRLAGGIEETQYF. The CDR3 coding sequence is TGCGCCAGCAGCCAAAGGCTAGCGGGGGGTATAGAAGAGACCCAGTACTTC.